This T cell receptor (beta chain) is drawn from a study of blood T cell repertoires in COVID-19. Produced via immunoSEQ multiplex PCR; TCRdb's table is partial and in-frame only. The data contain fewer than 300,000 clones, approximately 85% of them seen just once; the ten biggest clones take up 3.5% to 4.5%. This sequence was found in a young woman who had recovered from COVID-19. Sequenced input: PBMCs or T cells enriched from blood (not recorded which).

The CDR3 region has the DNA TGTGCCTGGATCCCTAGGCCGGGACAGGACTCTGGAAACACCATATATTTT. This sequence encodes CAWIPRPGQDSGNTIYF. V and J are TRBV30 and TRBJ1-3, with 8 bases lining up with TRBD1. V trimming: 4 bases; J trimming: 0 bases; junction bases outside the gene matches: 11. Germline V lookup: CDR1 GTSNPN, CDR2 SVGIG (reference sequence). This CDR3 contains 17 residues.